These 5 T cell receptor beta chains share one sample of origin, sequenced in a study of cytomegalovirus exposure and HLA in healthy donors. PCR employed 60 Vbeta and 13 Jbeta primers. Method: immunoSEQ multiplex PCR; TCRdb's copy keeps in-frame clones and lacks some. Of around 200,000 clones in the sample, approximately 82% were seen once. Sequences were obtained from PBMCs. Receptors were obtained from a girl aged 2 to 9 in good health and CMV-seropositive.

V usage is TRBV7-6 and J usage is TRBJ2-1, with a possible D match to TRBD2 (5 bases). This CDR3 comprises 12 residues. V lost 5 bases and J 7 bases, leaving 9 bases between the germline ends. The germline CDR1 and CDR2 sequences are SGHVS and FNYEAQ. The CDR3, as DNA: TGTGCCAGCAGCGATAGAGGGAATGAGCAGTTCTTC. Amino acid sequence: CASSDRGNEQFF.

The V and J genes are TRBV14 and TRBJ2-6; 7 bases are shared with TRBD1. CDR3 length: 17 residues. CDR1 and CDR2 (germline): SGHDN, FVKESK. V was clipped by 4 bases and J by 0 bases; unmatched bases: 6. The chain's CDR3 is CASSREQGSSGANVLTF. CDR3 coding DNA: TGTGCCAGCAGCCGAGAACAGGGGAGCTCTGGGGCCAACGTCCTGACTTTC. Together with reference TRBV14 and TRBJ2-6, the CDR3 gives the full variable domain: EAGVTQFPSHSVIEKGQTVTLRCDPISGHDNLYWYRRVMGKEIKFLLHFVKESKQDESGMPNNRFLAERTGGTYSTLKVQPAELEDSGVYFCASSREQGSSGANVLTFGAGSRLTVL.

The chain uses TRBV28 and TRBJ1-1, with D perhaps TRBD1 (5 bases). Germline V gives CDR1 MDHEN, CDR2 SYDVKM. The ends were cut back, 1 base at V and 2 bases at J, with 8 bases in the middle. The CDR3 is made up of 14 amino acids. The CDR3 sequence is CASSLYGGNTEAFF. The CDR3 bases are TGTGCCAGCAGTTTATACGGGGGTAACACTGAAGCTTTCTTT.

The CDR3 here is CASTKEGRSYNEQFF. The CDR3 DNA reads as TGTGCCAGCACAAAGGAGGGCCGATCCTACAATGAGCAGTTCTTC. The genes are TRBV6-5 and TRBJ2-1; weak D call: TRBD2 (6 bases). Germline-derived CDR1 and CDR2 are MNHEY and SVGAGI. CDR3 size: 15 residues. V lost 7 bases, J lost 1 base, and 14 bases lay in between.

This clone showed up just once. J is TRBJ2-1 and V is TRBV15; TRBD2 matches 11 bases. Germline V CDR1 and CDR2: LNHNV, YYDKDF (reference sequence). Trimming at V came to 0 bases and at J to 9 bases, leaving 7 bases not matched to a gene. This CDR3 spans 16 amino acids. This CDR3 is CATSRDFLAGGAEQFF. CDR3 nucleotide sequence: TGTGCCACCAGCAGAGATTTCCTAGCGGGAGGTGCTGAGCAGTTCTTC.